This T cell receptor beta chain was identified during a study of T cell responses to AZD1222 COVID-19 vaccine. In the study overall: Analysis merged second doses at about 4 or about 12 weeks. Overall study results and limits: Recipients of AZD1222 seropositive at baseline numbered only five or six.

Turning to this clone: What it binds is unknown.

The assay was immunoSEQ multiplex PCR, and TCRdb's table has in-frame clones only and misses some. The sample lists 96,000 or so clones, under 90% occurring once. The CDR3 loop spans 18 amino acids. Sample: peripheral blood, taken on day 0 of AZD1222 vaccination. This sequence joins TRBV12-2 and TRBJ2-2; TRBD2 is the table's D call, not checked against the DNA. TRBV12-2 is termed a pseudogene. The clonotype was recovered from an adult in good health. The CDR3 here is CASRPFLGLAENTGELFF. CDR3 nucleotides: TGTGCAAGTCGCCCGTTTCTTGGACTAGCGGAGAACACCGGGGAGCTGTTTTTT.